This T cell receptor beta chain was obtained from a study of T cell repertoires in cytomegalovirus infection. Each CDR3 protein gets one entry after TCRdb re-called the reads with MiXCR. The sample yields just over 450,000 distinct CDR3 sequences, about 39% seen once. Note on this clonotype: Antigen specificity is unknown.

Trimming took off 6 bases at V and 5 bases at J, with 14 bases between the two ends. The V gene's germline CDR1 is LNHDA and CDR2 SQIVND (reference sequence). This CDR3 has 14 residues. The TCR sequence derives from a human donor in good health (CMV status not recorded). Some clones in this sample may be carry-over from other donors' samples. The chain combines TRBV19 with TRBJ1-5; D remains unclear. The material was cultured PBMCs, obtained from culture after CMV antigen stimulation. The CDR3 sequence: CASSAAPPYQPQHF. CDR3 bases: TGTGCCAGTAGCGCCGCTCCGCCCTATCAGCCCCAGCATTTT.